The clone carrying this TCR beta chain has just a few counts. Its antigen remains unidentified. From germline, CDR1 is MDHEN and CDR2 SYDVKM. There are 14 residues in the CDR3. Trimming shortened V by 7 bases and J by 4 bases, and 16 bases separated the two germline ends. The sample is drawn from a study of T-cell memory formation after mild COVID-19. Turning to the study itself: Each donor largely had its own TCR clusters. Findings and caveats of the study: From day 15 to 85, contracting clones were balanced between CD4 and CD8, whereas later expanders leaned toward CD4+. Second-wave clones that peaked on day 37 lacked confirmed SARS-CoV-2 specificity.

After 5'RACE with constant-segment primers, TCR alpha and TCR beta cDNA libraries carrying sample barcodes and UMIs were obtained. Each CDR3 protein is one row after TCRdb ran MiXCR on the 5' RACE reads. Here the sample spans around 340,000 distinct CDR3 sequences, approximately 15% being singletons. This chain joins TRBV28 and TRBJ1-2; possibly TRBD1 for D (6 bases). The TCR was taken from a man between 18 and 35 years old who had mild COVID-19 (a few samples of this study predate the infection). Cell type and time point are not known. What was sequenced was PBMCs or a T cell subset sorted from them (not recorded which). This CDR3 reads CASTLGGTTYGYTF. CDR3 coding DNA: TGTGCCAGCACCTTGGGTGGGACAACCTATGGCTACACCTTC.